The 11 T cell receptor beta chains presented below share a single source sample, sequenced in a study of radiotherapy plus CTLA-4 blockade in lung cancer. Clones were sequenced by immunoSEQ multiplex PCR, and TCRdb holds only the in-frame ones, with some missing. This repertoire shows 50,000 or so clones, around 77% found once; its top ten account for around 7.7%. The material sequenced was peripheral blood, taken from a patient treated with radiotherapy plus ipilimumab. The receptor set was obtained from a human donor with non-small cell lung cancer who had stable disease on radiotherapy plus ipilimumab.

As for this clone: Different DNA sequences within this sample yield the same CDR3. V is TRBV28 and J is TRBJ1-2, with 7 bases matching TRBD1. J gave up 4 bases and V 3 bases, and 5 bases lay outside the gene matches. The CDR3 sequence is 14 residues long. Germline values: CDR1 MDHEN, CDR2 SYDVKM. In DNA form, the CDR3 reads TGTGCCAGCAGTTTTGAAACAGGGGTCTATGGCTACACCTTC. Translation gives CASSFETGVYGYTF.

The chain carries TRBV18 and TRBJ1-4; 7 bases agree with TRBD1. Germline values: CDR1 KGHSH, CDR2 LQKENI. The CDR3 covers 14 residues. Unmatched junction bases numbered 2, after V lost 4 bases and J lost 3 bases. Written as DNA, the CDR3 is TGTGCCAGCTCACAGGGGGCGCCTAATGAAAAACTGTTTTTT. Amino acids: CASSQGAPNEKLFF.

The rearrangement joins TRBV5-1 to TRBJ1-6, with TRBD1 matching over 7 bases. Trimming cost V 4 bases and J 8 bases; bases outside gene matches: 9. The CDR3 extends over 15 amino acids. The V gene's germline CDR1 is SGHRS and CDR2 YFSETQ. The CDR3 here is CASSTFGQDDSPLHF. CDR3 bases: TGCGCCAGCAGCACATTCGGACAGGACGATTCACCCCTCCACTTT.

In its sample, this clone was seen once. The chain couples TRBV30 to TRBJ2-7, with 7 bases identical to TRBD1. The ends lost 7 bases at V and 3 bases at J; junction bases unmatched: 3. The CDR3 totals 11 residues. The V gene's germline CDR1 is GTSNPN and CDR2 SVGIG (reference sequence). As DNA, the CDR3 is TGTGCCTACAGGGGTTTCTACGAGCAGTACTTC. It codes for CAYRGFYEQYF.

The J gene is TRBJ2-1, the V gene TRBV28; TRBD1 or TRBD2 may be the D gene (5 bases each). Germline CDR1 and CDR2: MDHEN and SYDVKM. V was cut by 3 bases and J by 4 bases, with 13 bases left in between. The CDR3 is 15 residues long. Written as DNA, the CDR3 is TGTGCCAGCAGTTTGAGAGGGACCAATTACAATGAGCAGTTCTTC. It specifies CASSLRGTNYNEQFF.

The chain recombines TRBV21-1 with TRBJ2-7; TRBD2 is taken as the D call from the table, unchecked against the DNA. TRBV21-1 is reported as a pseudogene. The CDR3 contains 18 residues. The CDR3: CASSKQTVGQEGSYEQYV. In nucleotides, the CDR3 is TGTGCCAGCAGCAAGCAAACCGTAGGGCAGGAGGGGTCCTACGAGCAGTACGTC.

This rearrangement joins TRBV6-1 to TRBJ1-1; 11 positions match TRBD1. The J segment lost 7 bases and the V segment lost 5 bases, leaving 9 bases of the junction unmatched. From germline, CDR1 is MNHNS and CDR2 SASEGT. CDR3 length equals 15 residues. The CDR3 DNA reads TGTGCCAGCAGTCAAGGACAGGGGGCGAAAGGTGAAGCTTTCTTT. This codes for CASSQGQGAKGEAFF.

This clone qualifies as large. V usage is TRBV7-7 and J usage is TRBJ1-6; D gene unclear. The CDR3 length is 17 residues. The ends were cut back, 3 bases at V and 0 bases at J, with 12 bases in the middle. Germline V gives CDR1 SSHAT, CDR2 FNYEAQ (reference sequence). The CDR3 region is CASSFRMGSSYNSPLHF. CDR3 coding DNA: TGTGCCAGCAGCTTCCGGATGGGGAGCTCCTATAATTCACCCCTCCACTTT. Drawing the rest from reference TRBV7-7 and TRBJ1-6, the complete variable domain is GAGVSQSPRYKVTKRGQDVTLRCDPISSHATLYWYQQALGQGPEFLTYFNYEAQPDKSGLPSDRFSAERPEGSISTLTIQRTEQRDSAMYRCASSFRMGSSYNSPLHFGNGTRLTVT.

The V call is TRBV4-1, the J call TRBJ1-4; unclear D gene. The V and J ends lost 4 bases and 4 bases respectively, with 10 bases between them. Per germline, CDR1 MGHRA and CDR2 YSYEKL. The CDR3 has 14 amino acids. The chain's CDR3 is CASSPGAGNEKLFF. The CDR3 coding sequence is TGCGCCAGCAGCCCGGGAGCCGGTAATGAAAAACTGTTTTTT.

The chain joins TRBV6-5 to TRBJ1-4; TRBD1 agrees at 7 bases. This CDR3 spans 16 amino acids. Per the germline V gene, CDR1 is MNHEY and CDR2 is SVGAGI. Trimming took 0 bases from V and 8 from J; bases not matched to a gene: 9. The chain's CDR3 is CASSYSTAGGREKLFF. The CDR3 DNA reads TGTGCCAGCAGTTACTCGACGGCAGGGGGTCGGGAAAAACTGTTTTTT.

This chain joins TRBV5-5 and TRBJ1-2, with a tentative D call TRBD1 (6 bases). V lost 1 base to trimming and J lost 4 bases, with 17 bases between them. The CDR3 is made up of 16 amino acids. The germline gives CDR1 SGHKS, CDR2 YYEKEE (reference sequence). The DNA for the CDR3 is TGTGCCAGCAGCTTGTTGGCAGGGGATATTAGCTATGGCTACACCTTC. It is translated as CASSLLAGDISYGYTF.